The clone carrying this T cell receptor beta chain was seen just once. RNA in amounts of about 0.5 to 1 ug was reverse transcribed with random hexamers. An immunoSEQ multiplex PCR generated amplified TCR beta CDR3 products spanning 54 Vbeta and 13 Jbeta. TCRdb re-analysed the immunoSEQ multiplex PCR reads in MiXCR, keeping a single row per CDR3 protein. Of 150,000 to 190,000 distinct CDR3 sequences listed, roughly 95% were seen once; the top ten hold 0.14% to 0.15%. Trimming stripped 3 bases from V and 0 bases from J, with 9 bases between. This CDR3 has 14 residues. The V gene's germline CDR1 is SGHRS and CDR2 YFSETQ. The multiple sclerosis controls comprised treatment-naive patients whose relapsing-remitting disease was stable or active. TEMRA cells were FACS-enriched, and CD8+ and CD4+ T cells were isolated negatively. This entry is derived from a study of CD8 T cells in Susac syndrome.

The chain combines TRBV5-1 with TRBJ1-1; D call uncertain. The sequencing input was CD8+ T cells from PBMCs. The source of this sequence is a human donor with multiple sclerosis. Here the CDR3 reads CASSSSLMNTEAFF. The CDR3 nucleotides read TGCGCCAGCAGCTCTTCTCTCATGAACACTGAAGCTTTCTTT.